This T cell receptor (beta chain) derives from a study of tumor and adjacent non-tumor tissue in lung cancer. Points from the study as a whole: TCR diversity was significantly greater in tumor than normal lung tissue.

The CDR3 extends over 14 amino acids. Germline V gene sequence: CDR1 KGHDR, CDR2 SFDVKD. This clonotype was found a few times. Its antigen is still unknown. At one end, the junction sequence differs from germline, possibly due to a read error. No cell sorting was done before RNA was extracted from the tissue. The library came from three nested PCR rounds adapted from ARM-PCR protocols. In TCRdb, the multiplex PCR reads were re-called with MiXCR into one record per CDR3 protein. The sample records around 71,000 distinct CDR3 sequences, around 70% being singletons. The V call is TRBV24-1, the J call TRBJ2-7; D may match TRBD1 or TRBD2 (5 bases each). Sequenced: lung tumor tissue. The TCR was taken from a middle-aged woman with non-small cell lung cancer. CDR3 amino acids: CAASEGTVGYEQYF. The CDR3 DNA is TGTGCCGCCAGTGAAGGGACCGTCGGCTACGAGCAGTACTTC.